This T cell receptor (beta chain) appears in the sequencing data of a study of OX40 agonist ivuxolimab in advanced cancers. Study as a whole: It was ivuxolimab, an agonistic anti-OX40 (CD134) antibody, that patients were treated with. Overall study findings and caveats: Some patients without response likewise showed low normalized clonal expansion. Clonal expansion by week 6 occurred in CD4+ and CD8+ blood T cells (at 0.1 to 3.0 mg/kg).

Comment on this clone: Antigen specificity is unknown.

Method: immunoSEQ multiplex PCR; TCRdb's copy keeps in-frame clones and lacks some. The data show more than 75,000 clones, 86% seen once. The specimen comprised CD4+ or CD8+ T cells sorted from blood, sampled in a trial of the OX40 agonist ivuxolimab. This TCR was recovered from an adult with an advanced solid tumor such as melanoma, head and neck, liver or kidney cancer.

The CDR3 DNA reads TGTGCCTGGAGTAGGTGGCAGGCCCTAATCACTGAAGCTTTCTTT. Amino acids: CAWSRWQALITEAFF. The chain carries TRBV30 and TRBJ1-1; D remains ambiguous. The CDR3 is made up of 15 amino acids. The germline CDR1 and CDR2 sequences are GTSNPN and SVGIG (reference sequence). V lost 2 bases and J lost 4, with 17 bases in between.